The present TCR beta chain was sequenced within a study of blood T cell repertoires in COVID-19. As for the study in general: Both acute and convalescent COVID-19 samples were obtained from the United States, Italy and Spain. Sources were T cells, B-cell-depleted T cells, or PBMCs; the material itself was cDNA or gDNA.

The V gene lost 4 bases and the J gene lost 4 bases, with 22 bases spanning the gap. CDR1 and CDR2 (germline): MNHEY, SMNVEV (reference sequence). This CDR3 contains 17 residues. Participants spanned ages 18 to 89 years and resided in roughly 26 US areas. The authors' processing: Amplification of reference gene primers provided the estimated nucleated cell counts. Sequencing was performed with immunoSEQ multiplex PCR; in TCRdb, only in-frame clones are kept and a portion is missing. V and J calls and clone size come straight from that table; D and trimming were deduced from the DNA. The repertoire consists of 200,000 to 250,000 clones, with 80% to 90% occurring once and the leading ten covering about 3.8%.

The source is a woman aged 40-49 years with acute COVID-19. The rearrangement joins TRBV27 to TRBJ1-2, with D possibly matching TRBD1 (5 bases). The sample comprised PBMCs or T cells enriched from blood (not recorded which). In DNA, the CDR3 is TGTGCCAGCAGTTCCCTCCCGGACCGCTCCAGGGCCTATGGCTACACCTTC. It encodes CASSSLPDRSRAYGYTF.